Shown below are 13 T cell receptor beta chains from a single sample sequenced in a study of cytomegalovirus exposure and HLA in healthy donors. It was with 60 Vbeta and 13 Jbeta primers that the PCR ran. TCRdb keeps only in-frame clones here, not all; method: immunoSEQ multiplex PCR. The sample has some 140,000 clones; 76% are singletons. Sequenced input: PBMCs. The receptors stem from a middle-aged man in good health and CMV-seronegative.

The chain has TRBV6-5 and TRBJ1-3, with D uncertain. This CDR3 has 15 amino acids. Germline-derived CDR1 and CDR2 are MNHEY and SVGAGI. Deletions cut 0 bases from V and 0 bases from J, with 6 bases between. This CDR3 is CASSYSTYSGNTIYF. The DNA for the CDR3 is TGTGCCAGCAGTTACTCGACATACTCTGGAAACACCATATATTTT.

This clone has just one count. The chain uses TRBV19 and TRBJ2-7; 14 bases map to TRBD2. Germline CDR1 and CDR2: LNHDA and SQIVND (reference sequence). With 6 bases clipped from V and 6 bases from J, the junction kept 10 bases outside the gene matches. The CDR3 sequence is 16 residues long. The CDR3 DNA follows: TGTGCCAGTAGCTCCGGGACTAGCGGGGGATTCCTCGAGCAGTACTTC. It specifies CASSSGTSGGFLEQYF.

DNA for the CDR3: TGCGCCAGCAGCTTCCTAGTTACAGGGGGTTCTCTCTCTGGGGCCAACGTCCTGACTTTC. Translating it yields CASSFLVTGGSLSGANVLTF. The rearrangement uses TRBV5-1 and TRBJ2-6, with TRBD1 matching over 8 bases. This CDR3 region has 20 residues. Trimming at V came to 2 bases and at J to 0 bases, leaving 13 bases not matched to a gene. Germline V gene lookup returns CDR1 SGHRS and CDR2 YFSETQ. Using reference TRBV5-1 and TRBJ2-6 for the parts outside the CDR3, the full variable domain is KAGVTQTPRYLIKTRGQQVTLSCSPISGHRSVSWYQQTPGQGLQFLFEYFSETQRNKGNFPGRFSGRQFSNSRSEMNVSTLELGDSALYLCASSFLVTGGSLSGANVLTFGAGSRLTVL.

The genes are TRBV10-2 and TRBJ2-7, with a possible D match to TRBD2 (6 bases). Germline CDR1 is WSHSY and CDR2 is SAAADI. Trimming left V 0 bases short and J 2 bases short, with 11 bases between. The CDR3 sequence is 15 residues long. CDR3 in amino acids: CASSESLAATYEQYF. CDR3 sequence (DNA): TGCGCCAGCAGTGAGTCTTTAGCGGCGACCTACGAGCAGTACTTC.

CDR3 in DNA: TGTGCCAGCAGCTTAGGCGGGCAGAAGGCGGAGACCCAGTACTTC. Translating gives CASSLGGQKAETQYF. The chain recombines TRBV7-7 with TRBJ2-5; D is perhaps TRBD2 (5 bases). Trimming left V 1 base short and J 5 bases short, with 14 bases between. The germline V gene encodes CDR1 SSHAT and CDR2 FNYEAQ (reference sequence). This CDR3 has 15 amino acids.

This rearrangement joins TRBV28 to TRBJ2-5, with 11 positions matching TRBD2. The germline gives CDR1 MDHEN, CDR2 SYDVKM. The junction had 7 bases not matched to a gene; V was cut back by 4 bases and J by 3 bases. The CDR3 loop spans 16 amino acids. CDR3 sequence: CASSSLLAGAEETQYF. Written as DNA, the CDR3 is TGTGCCAGCAGTTCCCTACTAGCGGGAGCGGAAGAGACCCAGTACTTC.

The genes are TRBV7-2 and TRBJ2-7; the match to TRBD1 covers 7 bases. The germline gives CDR1 SGHTA, CDR2 FQGNSA. This CDR3 spans 14 amino acids. With 1 base clipped from V and 2 bases from J, the junction kept 2 bases outside the gene matches. The DNA of the CDR3 is TGTGCCAGCAGCTTAGTGCAGGGGGCCTACGAGCAGTACTTC. Translated: CASSLVQGAYEQYF.

The V call is TRBV6-6, the J call TRBJ2-3; maybe TRBD2 (7 bases). CDR3 length: 12 residues. Germline V CDR1 and CDR2: MNHNY, SVGAGI (reference sequence). The CDR3 DNA reads as TGTGCGGGGGGGGCAGTGGGGGAAACGCAGTATTTT. Its protein is CAGGAVGETQYF.

This clone was detected a few times. The rearrangement joins TRBV7-2 to TRBJ2-1, with 7 bases identical to TRBD1. The J segment lost 9 bases and the V segment lost 1 base, leaving 3 bases of the junction unmatched. CDR3 length equals 13 residues. CDR1 and CDR2 (germline): SGHTA, FQGNSA. The CDR3 spells CASSLDRGAEQFF. The CDR3 coding sequence is TGTGCCAGCAGCTTAGACAGGGGCGCTGAGCAGTTCTTC.

The chain is built from TRBV18 and TRBJ1-1, with 8 bases identical to TRBD1. With V trimmed by 3 bases and J by 4 bases, 13 bases remained unmatched. Germline V gene sequence: CDR1 KGHSH, CDR2 LQKENI. This CDR3 contains 17 residues. DNA of the CDR3: TGTGCCAGCTCACCCACCTCAGCAGGGGGCTTGGGCACTGAAGCTTTCTTT. This encodes CASSPTSAGGLGTEAFF.

This chain uses TRBV27 with TRBJ1-1, with a weak D call TRBD1 (5 bases). The CDR3 is 18 residues long. V lost 6 bases and J lost 8, with 31 bases in between. The V gene's germline CDR1 is MNHEY and CDR2 SMNVEV (reference sequence). The CDR3 coding sequence is TGTGCCAGCAGCCACCACTCCGGGACGGATACGCGGGGGACCGAAGCTTTCTTT. Translation: CASSHHSGTDTRGTEAFF.

CDR3 nucleotides: TGTGCCAGCAGCCCCCCCGGGACAGGGAAAAACGAGCAGTACTTC. Translated: CASSPPGTGKNEQYF. V and J are TRBV11-2 and TRBJ2-7; 9 nucleotides agree with TRBD1. V was clipped by 5 bases and J by 5 bases; unmatched bases: 10. The V gene's germline CDR1 is SGHAT and CDR2 FQNNGV. The CDR3 totals 15 residues.

The CDR3 sequence is CASSLQGYQETQYF. Written as DNA, the CDR3 is TGTGCCAGCAGCCTACAGGGGTACCAAGAGACCCAGTACTTC. The J gene is TRBJ2-5, the V gene TRBV6-6; 7 nucleotides match TRBD1. This CDR3 region has 14 residues. The V gene end was trimmed by 6 bases and the J gene end by 0 bases; junction bases not matched to a gene: 4. CDR1 MNHNY and CDR2 SVGAGI come from the germline V gene (reference sequence).